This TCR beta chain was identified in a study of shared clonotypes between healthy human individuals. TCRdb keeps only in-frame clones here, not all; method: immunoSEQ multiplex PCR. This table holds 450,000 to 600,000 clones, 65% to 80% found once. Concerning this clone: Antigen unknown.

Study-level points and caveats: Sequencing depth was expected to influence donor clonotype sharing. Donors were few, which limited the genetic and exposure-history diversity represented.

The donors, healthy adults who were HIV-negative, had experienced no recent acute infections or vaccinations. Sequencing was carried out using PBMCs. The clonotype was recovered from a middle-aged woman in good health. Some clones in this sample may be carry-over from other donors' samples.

CDR3 protein: CAISESGQGAGELFF. CDR3 nucleotide sequence: TGTGCCATCAGTGAGTCGGGACAGGGGGCCGGGGAGCTGTTTTTT. The rearrangement joins TRBV10-3 to TRBJ2-2; TRBD1 matches at 11 bases. Germline lookup yields CDR1 ENHRY and CDR2 SYGVKD. The CDR3 covers 15 residues. V shed 0 bases and J 6 bases; nucleotides not matched to a gene: 0.